This T cell receptor beta chain was sequenced in a study of shared clonotypes between healthy human individuals. Overall study findings and caveats: Sequencing depth was a factor that was expected to affect clonotype sharing among donors.

This CDR3 contains 13 residues. Germline-derived CDR1 and CDR2 are LNHDA and SQIVND (reference sequence). Trimming removed 8 bases at V and 3 bases at J, with 13 bases between. Method: immunoSEQ multiplex PCR; TCRdb's copy keeps in-frame clones and lacks some. The sample holds approximately 500,000 clones, approximately 82% seen once. With regard to this clone: The antigen is not known.

All participating donors were Caucasian adults from Nashville, Tennessee. The rearrangement uses TRBV19 and TRBJ1-1; D unclear. Sequences were obtained from PBMCs. This clonotype was obtained from a woman aged 40 to 50 in good health. Some clones in this sample may be carry-over from other donors' samples. CDR3 in amino acids: CASSLEGDTEAFF. CDR3 nucleotides: TGTGCCAGTTCTCTGGAGGGAGACACTGAAGCTTTCTTT.